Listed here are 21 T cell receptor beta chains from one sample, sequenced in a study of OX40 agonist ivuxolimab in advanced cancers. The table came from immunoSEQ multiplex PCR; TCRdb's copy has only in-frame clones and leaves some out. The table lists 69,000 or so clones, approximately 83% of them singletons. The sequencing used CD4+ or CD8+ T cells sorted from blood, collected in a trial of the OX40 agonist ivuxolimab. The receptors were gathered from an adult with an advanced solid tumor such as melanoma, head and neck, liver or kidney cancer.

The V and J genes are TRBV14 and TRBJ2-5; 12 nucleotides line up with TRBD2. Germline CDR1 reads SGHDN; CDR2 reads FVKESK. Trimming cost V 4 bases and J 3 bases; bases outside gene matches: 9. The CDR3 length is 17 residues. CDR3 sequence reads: CASSLQRTSGMKETQYF. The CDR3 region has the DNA TGTGCCAGCAGCCTTCAACGGACTAGCGGGATGAAAGAGACCCAGTACTTC.

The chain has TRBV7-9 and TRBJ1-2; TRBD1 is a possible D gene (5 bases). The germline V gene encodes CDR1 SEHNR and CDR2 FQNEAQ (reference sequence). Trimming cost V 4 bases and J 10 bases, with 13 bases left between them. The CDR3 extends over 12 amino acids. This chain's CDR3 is CASSSGTDSYTF. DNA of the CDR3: TGTGCCAGCAGCTCGGGGACGGACTCCTACACCTTC. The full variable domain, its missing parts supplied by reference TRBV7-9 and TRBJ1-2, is DTGVSQNPRHKITKRGQNVTFRCDPISEHNRLYWYRQTLGQGPEFLTYFQNEAQLEKSRLLSDRFSAERPKGSFSTLEIQRTEQGDSAMYLCASSSGTDSYTFGSGTRLTVV.

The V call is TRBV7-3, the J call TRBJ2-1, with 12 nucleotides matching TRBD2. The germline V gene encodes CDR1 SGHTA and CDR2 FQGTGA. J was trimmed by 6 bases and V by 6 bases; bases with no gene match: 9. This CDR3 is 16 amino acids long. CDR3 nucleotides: TGTGCCAGCAGTCCTAGCGGGAGGGCCTTACGCAATGAGCAGTTCTTC. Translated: CASSPSGRALRNEQFF.

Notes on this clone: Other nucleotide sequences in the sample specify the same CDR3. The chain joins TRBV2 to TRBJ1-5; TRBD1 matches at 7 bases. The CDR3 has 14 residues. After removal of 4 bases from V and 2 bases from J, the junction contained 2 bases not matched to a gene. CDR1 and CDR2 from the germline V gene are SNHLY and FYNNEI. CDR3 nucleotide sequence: TGTGCCAGCAGTGGGACAGGCGGCAATCAGCCCCAGCATTTT. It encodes CASSGTGGNQPQHF.

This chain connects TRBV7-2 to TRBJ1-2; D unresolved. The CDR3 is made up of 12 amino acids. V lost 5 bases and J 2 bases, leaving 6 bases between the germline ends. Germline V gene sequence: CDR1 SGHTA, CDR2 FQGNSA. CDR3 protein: CASSPLNYGYTF. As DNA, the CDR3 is TGTGCCAGCAGCCCTCTCAACTATGGCTACACCTTC.

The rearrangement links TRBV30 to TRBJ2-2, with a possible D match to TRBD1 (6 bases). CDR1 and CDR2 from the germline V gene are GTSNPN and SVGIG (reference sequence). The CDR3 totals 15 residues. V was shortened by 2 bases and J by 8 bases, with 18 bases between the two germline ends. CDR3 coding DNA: TGTGCCTGGAGTCACCTGGGGGCACGGACTGGGGAGCTGTTTTTT. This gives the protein CAWSHLGARTGELFF.

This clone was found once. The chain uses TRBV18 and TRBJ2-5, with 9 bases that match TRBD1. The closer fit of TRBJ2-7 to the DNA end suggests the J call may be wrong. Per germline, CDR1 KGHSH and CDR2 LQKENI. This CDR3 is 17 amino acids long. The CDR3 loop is CASSLTPAGTGSYEQYF. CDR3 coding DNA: TGTGCCAGCTCACTTACCCCTGCCGGGACAGGGTCATACGAGCAGTACTTC.

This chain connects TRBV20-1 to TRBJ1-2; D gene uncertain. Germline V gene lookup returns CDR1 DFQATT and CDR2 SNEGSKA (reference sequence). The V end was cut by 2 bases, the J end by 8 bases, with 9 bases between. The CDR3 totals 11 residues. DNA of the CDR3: TGCAGTGCTAGATCCGCGTGGGGCTACACCTTC. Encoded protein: CSARSAWGYTF.

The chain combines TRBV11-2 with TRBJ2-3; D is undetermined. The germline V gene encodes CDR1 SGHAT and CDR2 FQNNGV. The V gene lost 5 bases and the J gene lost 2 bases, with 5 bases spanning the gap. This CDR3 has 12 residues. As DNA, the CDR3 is TGTGCCAGCAGCCTCTTCACAGATACGCAGTATTTT. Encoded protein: CASSLFTDTQYF.

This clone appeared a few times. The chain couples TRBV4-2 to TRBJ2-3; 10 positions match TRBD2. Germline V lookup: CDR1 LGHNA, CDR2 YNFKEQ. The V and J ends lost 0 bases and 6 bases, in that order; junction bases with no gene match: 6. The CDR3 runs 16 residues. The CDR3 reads CASSQDPAGGLDTQYF. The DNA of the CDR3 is TGTGCCAGCAGCCAAGACCCAGCGGGGGGGCTCGATACGCAGTATTTT.

CDR3 residues: CASRRHTANYGYTF. Written as DNA, the CDR3 is TGTGCCAGCCGTCGACACACAGCTAACTATGGCTACACCTTC. The chain is built from TRBV6-5 and TRBJ1-2; no firm D call. Germline CDR1 and CDR2: MNHEY and SVGAGI. The length of the CDR3 is 14 residues. Trimming stripped 8 bases from V and 0 bases from J, with 13 bases between.

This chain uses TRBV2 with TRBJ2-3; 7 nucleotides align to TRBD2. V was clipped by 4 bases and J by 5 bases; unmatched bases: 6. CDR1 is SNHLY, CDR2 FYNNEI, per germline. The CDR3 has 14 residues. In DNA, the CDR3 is TGTGCCAGCAGTGGCGGACTAGAGGGAGATACGCAGTATTTT. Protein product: CASSGGLEGDTQYF.

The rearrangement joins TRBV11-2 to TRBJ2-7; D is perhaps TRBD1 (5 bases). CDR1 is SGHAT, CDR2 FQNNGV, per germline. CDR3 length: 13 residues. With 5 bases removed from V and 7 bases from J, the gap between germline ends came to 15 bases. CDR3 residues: CASSPTVPGEQYF. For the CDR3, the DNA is TGTGCCAGCAGCCCGACAGTCCCCGGGGAGCAGTACTTC.

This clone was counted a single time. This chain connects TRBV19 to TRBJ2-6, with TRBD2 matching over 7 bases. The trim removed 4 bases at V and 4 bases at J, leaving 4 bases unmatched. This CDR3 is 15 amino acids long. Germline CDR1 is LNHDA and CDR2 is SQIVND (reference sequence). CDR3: CASSREGSGANVLTF. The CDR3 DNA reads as TGTGCCAGTAGTAGGGAGGGCTCCGGGGCCAACGTCCTGACTTTC.

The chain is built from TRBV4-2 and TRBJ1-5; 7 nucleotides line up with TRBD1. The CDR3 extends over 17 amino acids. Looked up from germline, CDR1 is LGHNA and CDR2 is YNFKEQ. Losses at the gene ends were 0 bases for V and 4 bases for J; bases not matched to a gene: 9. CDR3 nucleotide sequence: TGTGCCAGCAGCCAAGACCCCAGCCGGGACAGAAATCAGCCCCAGCATTTT. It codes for CASSQDPSRDRNQPQHF.

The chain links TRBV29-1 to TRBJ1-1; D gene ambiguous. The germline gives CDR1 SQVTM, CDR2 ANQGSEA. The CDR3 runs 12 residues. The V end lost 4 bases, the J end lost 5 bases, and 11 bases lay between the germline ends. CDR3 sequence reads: CSVGNGRTEAFF. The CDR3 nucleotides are TGCAGCGTTGGAAACGGGCGGACTGAAGCTTTCTTT. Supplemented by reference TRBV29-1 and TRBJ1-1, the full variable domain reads SAVISQKPSRDICQRGTSLTIQCQVDSQVTMMFWYRQQPGQSLTLIATANQGSEATYESGFVIDKFPISRPNLTFSTLTVSNMSPEDSSIYLCSVGNGRTEAFFGQGTRLTVV.

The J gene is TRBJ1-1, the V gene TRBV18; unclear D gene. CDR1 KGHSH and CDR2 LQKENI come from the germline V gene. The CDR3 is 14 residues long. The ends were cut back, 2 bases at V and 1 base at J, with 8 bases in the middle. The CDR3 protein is CASSPNAQNTEAFF. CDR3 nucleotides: TGTGCCAGCTCACCAAATGCGCAGAACACTGAAGCTTTCTTT. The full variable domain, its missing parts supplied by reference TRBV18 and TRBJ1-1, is NAGVMQNPRHLVRRRGQEARLRCSPMKGHSHVYWYRQLPEEGLKFMVYLQKENIIDESGMPKERFSAEFPKEGPSILRIQQVVRGDSAAYFCASSPNAQNTEAFFGQGTRLTVV.

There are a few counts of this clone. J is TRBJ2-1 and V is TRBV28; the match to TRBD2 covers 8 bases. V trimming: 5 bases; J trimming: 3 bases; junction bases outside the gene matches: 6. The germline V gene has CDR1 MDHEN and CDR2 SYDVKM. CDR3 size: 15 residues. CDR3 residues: CASSVSGDYYNEQFF. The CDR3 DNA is TGTGCCAGCAGTGTTAGCGGGGACTACTACAATGAGCAGTTCTTC.

CDR3 in amino acids: CASSLGQWNTEAFF. DNA for the CDR3: TGTGCCAGCTCACTTGGACAGTGGAACACTGAAGCTTTCTTT. V gene TRBV18 combines with J gene TRBJ1-1; D may be TRBD1 (6 bases). Germline V CDR1 and CDR2: KGHSH, LQKENI. The CDR3 is 14 amino acids. V dropped 4 bases and J dropped 1 base, with 10 bases sitting between them.

CDR3 nucleotide sequence: TGCAGCGCCAGGCTTCGGGATGGGGGCGAGCAGTACTTC. Its protein product is CSARLRDGGEQYF. The rearrangement links TRBV29-1 to TRBJ2-7; D may be TRBD1 or TRBD2 (5 bases each). The CDR3 is made up of 13 amino acids. V lost 7 bases to trimming and J lost 6 bases, with 19 bases between them. In germline, CDR1 is SQVTM, CDR2 ANQGSEA.

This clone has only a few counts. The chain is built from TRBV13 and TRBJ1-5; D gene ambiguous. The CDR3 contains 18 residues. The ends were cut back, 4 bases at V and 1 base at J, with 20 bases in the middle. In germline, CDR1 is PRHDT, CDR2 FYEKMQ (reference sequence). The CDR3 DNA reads TGTGCCAGCAGCTCAAAGGGATCGTGGGAATGCAGCAATCAGCCCCAGCATTTT. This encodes CASSSKGSWECSNQPQHF.